These T cell receptor beta chains were read from a single sample in a study of blood T cell repertoires in COVID-19. Sequenced by immunoSEQ multiplex PCR; TCRdb stores in-frame clones only, minus some. The sample yields about 50,000 clones, 70% to 80% seen once. Specimen: PBMCs or T cells enriched from blood (not recorded which). The receptors here all came from a woman between 50 and 59 years old with acute COVID-19. The CDR3 runs from the conserved cysteine through the conserved F or W. A D gene is named only where the DNA matches it firmly. Not all rows give a size; the values are once, few, many and, for expanded clones, a class.

TRBJ1-5 | . | . | TRBV19 | TGTGCCAGTACCCCCCGGGGGGGGCAGCCCCAGCATTTT | CASTPRGGQPQHF
TRBJ2-5 | . | . | TRBV7-9 | TGTGCCAGCAGCTTAGTCGGAGAGACCCAGTACTTC | CASSLVGETQYF
TRBJ2-5 | TRBD2 | . | TRBV6-2/TRBV6-3 | TGTGCCAGCAGTTACTACGGGACTAGGAACCAAGAGACCCAGTACTTC | CASSYYGTRNQETQYF
TRBJ2-3 | . | . | TRBV12-3/TRBV12-4 | TGTGCCAGCACCCCCATGGGCCAAAAAATGCAGTATTTT | CASTPMGQKMQYF
TRBJ1-5 | TRBD1 | . | TRBV5-8 | TGTGCCAGCAGCCGGGACAGCCCTAATCAGCCCCAGCATTTT | CASSRDSPNQPQHF
TRBJ1-5 | . | . | TRBV2 | TGTGCCAGCAGCTGGGGCAGGGAAAGGAGCAATCAGCCCCAGCATTTT | CASSWGRERSNQPQHF
TRBJ2-5 | . | once | TRBV3-1/TRBV3-2 | TGTGCCAGCAGCCAAGGGCAGAGGGCGTTTGAGACCCAGTACTTC | CASSQGQRAFETQYF
TRBJ1-1 | . | . | TRBV3-1/TRBV3-2 | TGTGCCAGCAGCCAACAGGGGCAGGGAAGGTCGAACACTGAAGCTTTCTTT | CASSQQGQGRSNTEAFF
TRBJ1-1 | TRBD1 | few | TRBV29-1 | TGCAGCGCCCGACAGGGCCCCACTGAAGCTTTCTTT | CSARQGPTEAFF
TRBJ2-5 | . | once | TRBV7-9 | TGTGCCAGCAGGACGACAGTTAAAGAGACCCAGTACTTC | CASRTTVKETQYF
TRBJ2-6 | . | . | TRBV5-1 | TGCGCCAGCAGCTTGGGGGACACTGGGGCCAACGTCCTGACTTTC | CASSLGDTGANVLTF
TRBJ2-5 | TRBD2 | . | TRBV18 | TGTGCCAGCTCACCCACCGGGGGTAGCGGGTTAACCCAGTACTTC | CASSPTGGSGLTQYF
TRBJ2-1 | . | . | TRBV7-3 | TGTGCCAGCAGCTTACAATCACGAGATGCCAAGCAGTTCTTC | CASSLQSRDAKQFF
TRBJ2-7 | TRBD1 | . | TRBV20-1 | TGCAGTGCTAGTGGGACAGCGACCTACGAGCAGTACTTC | CSASGTATYEQYF
TRBJ2-1 | TRBD2 | . | TRBV19 | TGTGCCAGTAGTATCGGGCTAGCGGGGAGTGGTGAGCAGTTCTTC | CASSIGLAGSGEQFF
TRBJ2-5 | . | . | TRBV3-1/TRBV3-2 | TGTGCCAGCAGTCGGGGGTACCAAGAGACCCAGTACTTC | CASSRGYQETQYF
TRBJ2-1 | TRBD2 | . | TRBV3-1/TRBV3-2 | TGTGCCAGCAGCCAAGATCTAGGACTAGCGGATGACAATGAGCAGTTCTTC | CASSQDLGLADDNEQFF
TRBJ2-5 | TRBD2 | few | TRBV28 | TGTGCCAGCAGCCGATCAACTAGCGGCCAAGAGACCCAGTACTTC | CASSRSTSGQETQYF
TRBJ2-7 | . | once | TRBV21-1 | TGTGCCAGCAGCCGACCACAGGGGCGTACATCCTACGAGCAGTACTTC | CASSRPQGRTSYEQYF
TRBJ2-4 | . | . | TRBV9 | TGTGCCAGCTCGCCGACAGTAGCCAAAAACATTCAGTACTTC | CASSPTVAKNIQYF
TRBJ2-7 | TRBD1 | once | TRBV4-2 | TGTGCCAGCAGCCAAGATCCGGGACAGCACACCTACGAGCAGTACTTC | CASSQDPGQHTYEQYF
TRBJ2-2 | TRBD2 | once | TRBV2 | TGTGCCAGCATGCAAGGGCTAGCGGGGGCCGGGGAGCTGTTTTTT | CASMQGLAGAGELFF
TRBJ1-5 | . | . | TRBV7-2 | TGTGCCAGCAGCTTAGTTAAACAGCCCCAGCATTTT | CASSLVKQPQHF
TRBJ2-3 | TRBD2 | . | TRBV28 | TGTGCCAGCAATCTAGCGGGGGGGCCTTATGATACGCAGTATTTT | CASNLAGGPYDTQYF
TRBJ1-1 | . | . | TRBV21-1 | TGTGCCAGCACCGAATTACGTAGGGAGACAACTGAAGCTTTCTTT | CASTELRRETTEAFF
TRBJ1-1 | TRBD1 | . | TRBV19 | TGTGCCAGTAGTAACAACAGGGGGCGGACTGAAGCTTTCTTT | CASSNNRGRTEAFF
TRBJ2-3 | . | . | TRBV29-1 | TGCAGCGCAAGACAGTATCCTAGCACAGATACGCAGTATTTT | CSARQYPSTDTQYF
TRBJ1-3 | . | . | TRBV6-5 | TGTGCCAGCAGTTACTACAGTGGAAACACCATATATTTT | CASSYYSGNTIYF
TRBJ1-1 | TRBD1 | few | TRBV7-9 | TGTGCCAGCAGCTTCTCAGGGGGGAACACTGAAGCTTTCTTT | CASSFSGGNTEAFF
TRBJ2-5 | TRBD2 | . | TRBV19 | TGTGCCAGTAGGGTGACTAGCCGGCAACAAGAGACCCAGTACTTC | CASRVTSRQQETQYF
TRBJ1-1 | TRBD1 | . | TRBV19 | TGTGCCAGTAGTATTCAGGGGGCTGGGACTGAAGCTTTCTTT | CASSIQGAGTEAFF
TRBJ1-2 | TRBD1 | . | TRBV5-5 | TGTGCCAGCAGCCCTACAGGGGGAGGGTATGGCTACACCTTC | CASSPTGGGYGYTF
TRBJ2-7 | TRBD2 | . | TRBV7-8 | TGTGCCAGCTCTATCGGGAGGGGTCAGGGCGAGCAGTACTTC | CASSIGRGQGEQYF
TRBJ2-5 | TRBD2 | . | TRBV4-2 | TGTGCCAGCAGCCAAGCTAGCGGGGGGGCCTTTGAGACCCAGTACTTC | CASSQASGGAFETQYF
TRBJ2-2 | . | . | TRBV10-3 | TGTGCCATCAGAGAGGGACCCTGGGAGGCCGGGGAGCTGTTTTTT | CAIREGPWEAGELFF
TRBJ2-3 | . | . | TRBV5-1 | TGCGCCAGCAGCTTGGACAGGCCTTGGGATACGCAGTATTTT | CASSLDRPWDTQYF
TRBJ2-5 | TRBD2 | . | TRBV7-7 | TGTGCTAGCAGCTTAGCGAGACTAGCGGGACAAGAGACCCAGTACTTC | CASSLARLAGQETQYF
TRBJ1-2 | . | . | TRBV28 | TGTGCCAGCTACAGTTTGCGGAGGTCTAAGGGCTACACCTTC | CASYSLRRSKGYTF
TRBJ2-3 | TRBD2 | . | TRBV9 | TGTGCCAGCAGCGTTCGCGGGGGGGCGGGAGATACGCAGTATTTT | CASSVRGGAGDTQYF
TRBJ2-3 | . | . | TRBV18 | TGTGCCAGCTCACCACCGGAGCATTATACGCAGTATTTT | CASSPPEHYTQYF
TRBJ2-2 | . | . | TRBV12-3/TRBV12-4 | TGTGCCAGCAGCCAAACAACCTGGGAGCTGTTTTTT | CASSQTTWELFF
TRBJ2-7 | TRBD1 | . | TRBV5-4 | TGTGCCAGCAGCTTGAGAGGGGGCACGAGGGAGCAGTACTTC | CASSLRGGTREQYF
TRBJ2-2 | TRBD1 | . | TRBV7-8 | TGTGCCAGCAGCCCCAAGGGGTTGACCTTCCGGGACAGGGGGAACGGGGAGCTGTTTTTT | CASSPKGLTFRDRGNGELFF
TRBJ1-4 | . | once | TRBV10-3 | TGTGCCATCAGTGAGTCTGAGAGAGAAAAACTGTTTTTT | CAISESEREKLFF
TRBJ1-3 | . | . | TRBV11-2 | TGTGCCAGCAGCCGTGACAGTACCTCTGGAAACACCATATATTTT | CASSRDSTSGNTIYF
TRBJ1-3 | . | . | TRBV5-1 | TGCGCCAGCAGCTTGTCTCAGTCCACCTCTGGAAACACCATATATTTT | CASSLSQSTSGNTIYF
TRBJ1-4 | . | . | TRBV6-5 | TGTGCCAGCGGAACAGAAGATGCAACTAATGAAAAACTGTTTTTT | CASGTEDATNEKLFF
TRBJ1-5 | TRBD1 | . | TRBV18 | TGTGCCAGCTCACCACAGGGGGCAGGTGATCAGCCCCAGCATTTT | CASSPQGAGDQPQHF
TRBJ1-1 | . | . | TRBV11-3 | TGTGCCAGCAGCTTAGAGGCGGGTGAAGCTTTCTTT | CASSLEAGEAFF